These T cell receptor beta chains were read from a single sample in a study of T cell repertoires in cytomegalovirus infection. TCRdb processed the reads anew with MiXCR; each CDR3 protein has one entry. The data show 650,000 to 900,000 distinct CDR3 sequences, 25% to 30% seen once. Their antigens remain unidentified. This specimen consisted of cultured CD8+ T cells from PBMCs, obtained from culture after CMV antigen stimulation. The receptors were sampled from a human donor in good health (CMV status not recorded). Some clones in this sample may be carry-over from other donors' samples. CDR3s include the opening cysteine and the closing phenylalanine or tryptophan. D genes are given only for firm matches. Rows may omit the clone size; those that give it use once, few, many or a size class.

clone size	V gene	D gene	J gene	CDR3 protein	CDR3 DNA
once	TRBV27	-	TRBJ2-4	CASSIPGGQNIQYF	TGTGCCAGCAGTATACCAGGCGGGCAAAACATTCAGTACTTC
-	TRBV6-8	-	TRBJ1-2	CASSYMGSWGYTF	TGTGCCAGCAGTTACATGGGTTCCTGGGGCTACACCTTC
-	TRBV6-2/TRBV6-3	-	TRBJ1-2	CASRLDQHLGYTF	TGTGCCAGCAGACTAGACCAACACTTGGGCTACACCTTC
-	TRBV6-6	-	TRBJ1-2	CASSLYAADNYGYTF	TGTGCCAGCAGTCTCTACGCGGCCGACAACTATGGCTACACCTTC
few	TRBV27	-	TRBJ2-3	CASSLSAGYFTDTQYF	TGTGCCAGCAGTTTATCTGCAGGGTACTTCACAGATACGCAGTATTTT
-	TRBV12-3/TRBV12-4	-	TRBJ1-1	CASSLRAGMIEAFF	TGTGCCAGCAGTTTAAGGGCAGGGATGATAGAAGCTTTCTTT
-	TRBV2	TRBD2	TRBJ2-3	CASRGTSGGKRTDTQYF	TGTGCCAGCAGGGGGACTAGCGGGGGAAAACGCACAGATACGCAGTATTTT
-	TRBV28	TRBD1	TRBJ1-2	CASRLRPDRNYGYTF	TGTGCCAGCAGGCTCCGGCCGGACAGGAACTATGGCTACACCTTC
few	TRBV2	-	TRBJ2-7	CASGGTRELF	TGTGCCAGCGGTGGGACGAGAGAACTCTTC
-	TRBV7-6	TRBD2	TRBJ2-2	CASSELAGGPSGELFF	TGTGCCAGCAGCGAACTAGCGGGGGGGCCGAGCGGGGAGCTGTTTTTT
-	TRBV7-9	-	TRBJ2-1	CASSSGLGSTNEQFF	TGTGCCAGCAGCTCAGGACTGGGTTCCACCAATGAGCAGTTCTTC
-	TRBV4-1	-	TRBJ1-2	CASSQGPWGTNYGYTF	TGCGCCAGCAGCCAAGGTCCATGGGGAACTAACTATGGCTACACCTTC
many	TRBV7-2	-	TRBJ1-1	CASSLSSYRTEAFF	TGTGCCAGCAGCTTAAGCTCATACCGAACTGAAGCTTTCTTT
-	TRBV27	-	TRBJ1-1	CASSFGGSNEAFF	TGTGCCAGCAGTTTTGGAGGGTCGAATGAAGCTTTCTTT
few	TRBV7-8	TRBD1	TRBJ2-7	CASRAGTGGTYEQYF	TGTGCCAGCAGAGCCGGGACAGGGGGAACCTACGAGCAGTACTTC
few	TRBV6-1	-	TRBJ1-2	CASSGPAGTHYGYTF	TGTGCCAGCAGTGGTCCTGCGGGAACCCACTATGGCTACACCTTC
-	TRBV27	TRBD1	TRBJ1-1	CATQTGGTEAFF	TGTGCCACCCAAACAGGGGGCACTGAAGCTTTCTTT
few	TRBV6-5	-	TRBJ2-3	CASSYYGKPTDTQYF	TGTGCCAGCAGTTACTATGGGAAACCCACAGATACGCAGTATTTT
few	TRBV7-9	TRBD2	TRBJ2-3	CASSQTSGAVHSTDTQYF	TGTGCCAGCAGCCAAACTAGCGGGGCCGTCCACAGCACAGATACGCAGTATTTT
-	TRBV12-3/TRBV12-4	-	TRBJ2-1	CASSFGVGVKDYNEQFF	TGTGCCAGCAGTTTTGGCGTGGGGGTTAAGGACTACAATGAGCAGTTCTTC
-	TRBV2	-	TRBJ1-4	CTSSETPGHAEKLFF	TGTACCAGCAGTGAAACCCCAGGGCACGCTGAAAAACTGTTTTTT
few	TRBV6-6	-	TRBJ1-1	CASSYGPEEAFF	TGTGCCAGCAGTTACGGGCCCGAGGAAGCTTTCTTT
-	TRBV19	TRBD1	TRBJ2-1	CASSKTGGNEQFF	TGTGCCAGTAGTAAGACAGGGGGTAATGAGCAGTTCTTC
-	TRBV7-9	-	TRBJ2-1	CATAGNLYNEQFF	TGTGCCACGGCAGGAAACCTCTACAATGAGCAGTTCTTC
many	TRBV7-6	-	TRBJ2-7	CASSLKGVRDEQYF	TGTGCCAGCAGCCTTAAAGGGGTACGGGACGAGCAGTACTTC
-	TRBV28	-	TRBJ2-2	CASSFAVTGELFF	TGTGCCAGCAGTTTTGCAGTCACCGGGGAGCTGTTTTTT
-	TRBV29-1	-	TRBJ2-7	CSVEPLDSAEQYF	TGCAGCGTTGAGCCCCTAGACAGTGCGGAGCAGTACTTC
many	TRBV19	-	TRBJ1-5	CASSLTYQPQHF	TGTGCCAGTAGCCTGACCTATCAGCCCCAGCATTTT
many	TRBV5-1	-	TRBJ1-1	CASRENTEAFF	TGTGCCAGCAGGGAGAACACTGAAGCTTTCTTT
few	TRBV4-1	-	TRBJ2-2	CASSRTGWIDTGELFF	TGCGCCAGCAGCCGCACGGGGTGGATCGACACCGGGGAGCTGTTTTTT
-	TRBV2	-	TRBJ1-5	CASSGPDRNDIYSNQPQHF	TGTGCCAGCAGTGGCCCCGACAGGAACGATATCTATAGCAATCAGCCCCAGCATTTT
few	TRBV6-6	-	TRBJ1-2	CASSYTVLYGYTF	TGTGCCAGCAGTTACACGGTCCTCTATGGCTACACCTTC
once	TRBV3-1	-	TRBJ2-5	CASSHRISTHGRGETQYF	TGTGCCAGCAGCCACCGAATCTCGACCCATGGGAGGGGGGAGACCCAGTACTTC
-	TRBV4-1	-	TRBJ1-5	CASSHADGGNQPQHF	TGCGCCAGCAGCCACGCTGATGGGGGCAATCAGCCCCAGCATTTT
few	TRBV5-6	-	TRBJ1-3	CASSPGPNGNTIYF	TGTGCCAGCAGCCCGGGGCCGAACGGAAACACCATATATTTT
many	TRBV7-8	-	TRBJ1-2	CASSLTRGANYGYTF	TGTGCCAGCAGCCTGACGAGGGGCGCTAACTATGGCTACACCTTC
-	TRBV19	-	TRBJ2-3	CASSPIGDTQYF	TGTGCCAGTAGCCCCATCGGAGATACGCAGTATTTT
-	TRBV27	-	TRBJ1-1	CASSFGVIGDTNTEAFF	TGTGCCAGCAGTTTTGGAGTTATAGGGGACACAAACACTGAAGCTTTCTTT
few	TRBV9	TRBD1	TRBJ2-1	CASSFRDREYLSSYNEQFF	TGTGCCAGCAGCTTCCGGGACAGGGAATATCTGAGCTCCTACAATGAGCAGTTCTTC
-	TRBV9	-	TRBJ1-1	CASSSPYMNTEAFF	TGTGCCAGCAGCTCCCCTTACATGAACACTGAAGCTTTCTTT
-	TRBV19	TRBD2	TRBJ2-5	CASSTHLTSVETQYF	TGTGCCAGTAGTACTCACCTGACTAGCGTCGAGACCCAGTACTTC
-	TRBV5-6	-	TRBJ1-2	CASSPPVTGLNYGYTF	TGTGCCAGCAGCCCCCCGGTTACAGGTCTTAACTATGGCTACACCTTC
-	TRBV12-3/TRBV12-4	-	TRBJ1-1	CASSRSDGLNTEAFF	TGTGCCAGCAGTCGCTCAGACGGTTTGAACACTGAAGCTTTCTTT
-	TRBV12-3/TRBV12-4	-	TRBJ1-5	CASSPSYQPQHF	TGTGCCAGCAGCCCCTCTTATCAGCCCCAGCATTTT
many	TRBV7-9	-	TRBJ2-5	CASSLDGKETQYF	TGTGCCAGCAGCTTAGACGGGAAAGAGACCCAGTACTTC
few	TRBV28	-	TRBJ1-1	CASSLYGGPERNTEAFF	TGTGCCAGCAGTTTATATGGGGGTCCTGAGCGGAACACTGAAGCTTTCTTT
-	TRBV9	-	TRBJ2-6	CASSVASSGANVLTF	TGTGCCAGCAGCGTAGCCAGCTCTGGGGCCAACGTCCTGACTTTC
few	TRBV6-1	-	TRBJ2-1	CASTRSQGREFF	TGTGCCAGCACCCGAAGCCAGGGCCGGGAGTTCTTC
-	TRBV19	-	TRBJ2-7	CASSIGGWQGGVYEQYF	TGTGCCAGTAGTATAGGCGGCTGGCAGGGGGGAGTCTACGAGCAGTACTTC
-	TRBV11-2	TRBD2	TRBJ2-5	CASSFTSGEETQYF	TGTGCCAGCAGCTTCACTAGCGGGGAGGAGACCCAGTACTTC